The source of this T cell receptor beta chain is a study of regulatory T cells in long-lasting Graves disease. Remarks on this clonotype: The target antigen is unknown.

Findings of the study overall: Persistent disease was associated with favored TRBV28 usage and with favored use of TRBJ1-2 and TRBJ2-5.

Building the TCR beta libraries relied on iRepertoire HTBI primers, and CDR3 regions underwent Arm-PCR. MiXCR, run by TCRdb on the multiplex PCR reads, gives a single entry per CDR3 protein. The table has a few hundred thousand distinct CDR3 sequences, about 13% seen once; the top ten hold 10%. With V trimmed by 6 bases and J by 5 bases, 6 bases remained unmatched. The CDR3 totals 14 residues. CDR1 is MNHNS, CDR2 SASEGT, per germline. Time point described: newly diagnosed GD, antithyroid drugs for less than 3 months. Extracted RNA from PBMCs served as the source of the TCR library. By American Thyroid Association guidelines, Graves' disease was diagnosed in the cohort. The same sample was also studied in work on T cells in Graves' hyperthyroidism and ophthalmopathy. That paper states: When the TCR CDR3 underwent first-round RT-PCR, the HTBI primer set was used.

The receptor was derived from a man in his thirties or forties with Graves disease. The sample here was peripheral blood mononuclear cells (PBMCs), taken at new diagnosis, from a patient treated with antithyroid drugs. The rearrangement joins TRBV6-1 to TRBJ1-1; 10 bases fit TRBD1. The CDR3 spells CASRGQGRRTEAFF. In nucleotides, the CDR3 is TGTGCCAGCAGGGGACAGGGGCGGAGGACTGAAGCTTTCTTT.